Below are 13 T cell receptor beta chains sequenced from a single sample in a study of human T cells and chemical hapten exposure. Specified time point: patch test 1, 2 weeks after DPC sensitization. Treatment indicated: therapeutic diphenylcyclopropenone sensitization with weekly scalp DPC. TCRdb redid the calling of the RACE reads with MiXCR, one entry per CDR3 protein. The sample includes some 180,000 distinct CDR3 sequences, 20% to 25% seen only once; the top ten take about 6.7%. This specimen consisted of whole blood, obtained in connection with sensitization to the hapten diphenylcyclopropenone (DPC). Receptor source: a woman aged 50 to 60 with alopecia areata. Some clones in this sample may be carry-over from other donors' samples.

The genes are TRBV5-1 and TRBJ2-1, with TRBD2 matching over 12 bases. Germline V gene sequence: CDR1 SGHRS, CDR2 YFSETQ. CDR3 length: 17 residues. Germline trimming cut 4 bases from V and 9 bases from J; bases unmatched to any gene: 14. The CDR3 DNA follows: TGCGCCAGCAGCCCAGGTCTGCTAGCGGGAGGGCAAGTTGAGCAGTTCTTC. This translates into CASSPGLLAGGQVEQFF.

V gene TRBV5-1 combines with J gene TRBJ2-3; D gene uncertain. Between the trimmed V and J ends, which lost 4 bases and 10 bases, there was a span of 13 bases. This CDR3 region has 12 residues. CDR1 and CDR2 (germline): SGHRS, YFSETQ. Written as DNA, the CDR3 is TGCGCCAGCAGCCTGTCCTATCCTCCGCAGTATTTT. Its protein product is CASSLSYPPQYF.

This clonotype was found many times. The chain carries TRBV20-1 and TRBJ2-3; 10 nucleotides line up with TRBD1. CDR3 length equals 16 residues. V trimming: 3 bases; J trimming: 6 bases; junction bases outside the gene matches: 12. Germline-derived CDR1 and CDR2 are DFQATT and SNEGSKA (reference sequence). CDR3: CSARAPRQGAGDTQYF. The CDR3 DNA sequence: TGCAGTGCTAGGGCGCCCCGACAGGGGGCAGGGGATACGCAGTATTTT.

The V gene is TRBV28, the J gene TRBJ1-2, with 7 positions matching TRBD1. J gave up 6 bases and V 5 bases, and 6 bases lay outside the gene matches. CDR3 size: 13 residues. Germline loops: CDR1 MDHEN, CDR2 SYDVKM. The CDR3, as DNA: TGTGCCAGCAGTACGACAGGGACGAATGGCTACACCTTC. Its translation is CASSTTGTNGYTF.

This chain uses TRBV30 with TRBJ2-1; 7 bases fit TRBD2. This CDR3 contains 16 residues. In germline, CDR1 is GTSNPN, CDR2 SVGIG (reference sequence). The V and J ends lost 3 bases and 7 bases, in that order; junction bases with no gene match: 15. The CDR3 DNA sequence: TGTGCCTGGAGCGTAAACAGCGGGATGAGGTTGAATGAGCAGTTCTTC. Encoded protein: CAWSVNSGMRLNEQFF.

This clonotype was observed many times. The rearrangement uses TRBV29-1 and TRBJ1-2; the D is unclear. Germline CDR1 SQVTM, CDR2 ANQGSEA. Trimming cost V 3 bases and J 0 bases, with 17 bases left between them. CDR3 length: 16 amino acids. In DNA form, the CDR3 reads TGCAGCGTTGATAAGCGAAGGGATCTATCTAACTATGGCTACACCTTC. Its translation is CSVDKRRDLSNYGYTF.

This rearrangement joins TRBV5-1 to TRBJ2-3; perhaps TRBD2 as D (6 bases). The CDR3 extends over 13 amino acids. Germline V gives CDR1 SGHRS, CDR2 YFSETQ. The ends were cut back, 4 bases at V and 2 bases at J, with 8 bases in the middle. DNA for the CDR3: TGCGCCAGCAGCCGGGACTTCACAGATACGCAGTATTTT. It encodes CASSRDFTDTQYF. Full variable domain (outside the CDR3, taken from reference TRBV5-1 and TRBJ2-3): KAGVTQTPRYLIKTRGQQVTLSCSPISGHRSVSWYQQTPGQGLQFLFEYFSETQRNKGNFPGRFSGRQFSNSRSEMNVSTLELGDSALYLCASSRDFTDTQYFGPGTRLTVL.

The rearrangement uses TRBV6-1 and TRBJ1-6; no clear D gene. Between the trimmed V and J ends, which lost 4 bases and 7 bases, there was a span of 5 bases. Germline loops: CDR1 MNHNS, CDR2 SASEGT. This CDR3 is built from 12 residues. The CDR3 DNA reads TGTGCCAGCAGTGGCCGAAATTCACCCCTCCACTTT. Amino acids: CASSGRNSPLHF.

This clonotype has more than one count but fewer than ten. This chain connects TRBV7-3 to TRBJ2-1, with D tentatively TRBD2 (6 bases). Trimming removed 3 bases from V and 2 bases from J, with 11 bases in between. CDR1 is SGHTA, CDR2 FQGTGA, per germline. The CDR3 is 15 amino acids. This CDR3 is CASSFFGGAYNEQFF. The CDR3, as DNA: TGTGCCAGCAGCTTTTTTGGCGGGGCCTACAATGAGCAGTTCTTC.

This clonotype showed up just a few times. The CDR3 coding sequence is TGTGCCAGCAGTTACTCTGCAGGGACTAACTCGGAGACCCAGTACTTC. This translates into CASSYSAGTNSETQYF. The chain carries TRBV6-6 and TRBJ2-5, with 7 bases that match TRBD2. In germline, CDR1 is MNHNY, CDR2 SVGAGI (reference sequence). The CDR3 is 16 amino acids. V shed 0 bases and J 5 bases; nucleotides not matched to a gene: 9.

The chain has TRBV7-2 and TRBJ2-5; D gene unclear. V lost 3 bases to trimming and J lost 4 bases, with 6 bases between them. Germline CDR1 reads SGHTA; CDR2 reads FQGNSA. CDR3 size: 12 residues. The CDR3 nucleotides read TGTGCCAGCAGCTTTCTAGGAGAGACCCAGTACTTC. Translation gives CASSFLGETQYF.

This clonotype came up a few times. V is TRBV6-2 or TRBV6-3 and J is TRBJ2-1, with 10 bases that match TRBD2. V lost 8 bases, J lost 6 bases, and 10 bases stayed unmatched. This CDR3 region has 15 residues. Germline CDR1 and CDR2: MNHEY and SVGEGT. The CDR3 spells CASDHGTSVGNEQFF. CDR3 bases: TGTGCCAGCGACCACGGGACTAGCGTCGGCAATGAGCAGTTCTTC.

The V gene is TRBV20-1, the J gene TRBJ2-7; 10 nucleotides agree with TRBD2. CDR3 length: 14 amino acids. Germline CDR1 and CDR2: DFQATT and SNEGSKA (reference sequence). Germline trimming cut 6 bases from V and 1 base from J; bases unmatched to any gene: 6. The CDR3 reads CSAESSGRSYEQYF. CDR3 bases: TGCAGTGCGGAATCTAGCGGGAGATCCTACGAGCAGTACTTC.